This T cell receptor beta chain comes out of a study of spatial heterogeneity in lung cancer. Study-level points and caveats: Blood showed ubiquitous tumor TCRs more often at resection than at routine follow-up.

Time point given: sample taken at primary tumor resection. Donors were about 70 untreated early-stage non-small cell lung cancer patients. Tumor, nontumor lung or frozen PBMC supplied whole RNA that was sequenced unsorted. The sample holds many counts of this clonotype. What it binds is unknown. Every TCR cDNA molecule bore a unique molecular identifier. From the 5' RACE reads, TCRdb called clonotypes with MiXCR, one entry per CDR3 protein. Among 30,000 to 40,000 distinct CDR3 sequences, more than 4.5% were seen once, and the ten largest hold approximately 25%. This TCR derives from a female donor with early-stage non-small cell lung cancer. The input for sequencing was PBMCs, taken at surgery.

CDR3 bases: TGCAGCGTTGAAGAACAGGGGGGAGGCTATGGCTACACCTTC. It yields the protein CSVEEQGGGYGYTF. The rearrangement joins TRBV29-1 to TRBJ1-2; TRBD1 agrees at 8 bases. The CDR3 is 14 amino acids. J was trimmed by 4 bases and V by 0 bases; bases with no gene match: 4. In germline, CDR1 is SQVTM, CDR2 ANQGSEA.